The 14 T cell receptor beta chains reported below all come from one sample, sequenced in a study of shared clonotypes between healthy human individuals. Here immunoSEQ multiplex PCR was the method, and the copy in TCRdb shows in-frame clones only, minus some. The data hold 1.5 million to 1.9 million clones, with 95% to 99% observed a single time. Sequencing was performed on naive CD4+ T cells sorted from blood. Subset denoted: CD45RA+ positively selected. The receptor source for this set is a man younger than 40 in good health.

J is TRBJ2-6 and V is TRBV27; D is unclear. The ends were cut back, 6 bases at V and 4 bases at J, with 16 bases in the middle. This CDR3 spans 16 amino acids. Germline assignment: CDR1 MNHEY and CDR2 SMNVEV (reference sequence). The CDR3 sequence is CASRAISASGANVLTF. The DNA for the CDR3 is TGTGCCAGCAGGGCCATAAGTGCTTCCGGGGCCAACGTCCTGACTTTC.

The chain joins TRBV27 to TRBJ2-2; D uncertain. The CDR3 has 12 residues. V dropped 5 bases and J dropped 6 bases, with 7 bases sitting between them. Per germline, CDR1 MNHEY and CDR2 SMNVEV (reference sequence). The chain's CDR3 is CASSAASGELFF. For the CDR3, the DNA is TGTGCCAGCAGTGCCGCTTCCGGGGAGCTGTTTTTT.

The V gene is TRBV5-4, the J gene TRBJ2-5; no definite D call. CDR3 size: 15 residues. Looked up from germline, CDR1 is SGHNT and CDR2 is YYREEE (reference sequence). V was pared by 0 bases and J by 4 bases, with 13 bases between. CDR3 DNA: TGTGCCAGCAGCTTGGGTACGACGTTGCGAGAGACCCAGTACTTC. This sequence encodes CASSLGTTLRETQYF.

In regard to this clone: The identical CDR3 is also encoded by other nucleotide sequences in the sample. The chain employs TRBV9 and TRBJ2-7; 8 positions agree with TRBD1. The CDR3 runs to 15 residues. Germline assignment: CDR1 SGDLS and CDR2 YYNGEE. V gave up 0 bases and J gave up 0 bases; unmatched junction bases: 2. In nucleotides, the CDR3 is TGTGCCAGCAGCGTAGGGACAGGGAGCTCCTACGAGCAGTACTTC. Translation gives CASSVGTGSSYEQYF.

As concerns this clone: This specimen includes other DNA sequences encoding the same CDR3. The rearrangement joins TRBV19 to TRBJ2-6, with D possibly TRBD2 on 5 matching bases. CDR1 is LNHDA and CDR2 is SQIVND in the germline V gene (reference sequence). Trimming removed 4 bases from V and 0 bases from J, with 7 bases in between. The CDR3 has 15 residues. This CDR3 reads CASSTGNSGANVLTF. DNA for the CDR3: TGTGCCAGTAGTACGGGAAACTCTGGGGCCAACGTCCTGACTTTC.

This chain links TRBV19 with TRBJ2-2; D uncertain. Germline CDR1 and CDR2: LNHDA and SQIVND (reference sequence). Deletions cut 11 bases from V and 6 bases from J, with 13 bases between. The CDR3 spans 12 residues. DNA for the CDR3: TGTGCCGGTGGCTATTCAGCCGGGGAGCTGTTTTTT. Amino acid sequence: CAGGYSAGELFF.

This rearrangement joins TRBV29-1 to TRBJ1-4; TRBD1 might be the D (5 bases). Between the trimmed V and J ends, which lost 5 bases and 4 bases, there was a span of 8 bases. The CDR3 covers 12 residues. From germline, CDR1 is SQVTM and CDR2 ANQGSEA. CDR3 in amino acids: CSVLGGNEKLFF. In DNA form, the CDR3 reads TGCAGCGTTTTGGGGGGTAATGAAAAACTGTTTTTT.

CDR3 protein: CASSLIPDTQYF. The CDR3 DNA reads as TGCGCCAGCAGCTTAATCCCAGATACGCAGTATTTT. The V gene is TRBV5-1, the J gene TRBJ2-3; D is uncertain. The CDR3 runs to 12 residues. Trimming left V 2 bases short and J 4 bases short, with 5 bases between. The germline V gene encodes CDR1 SGHRS and CDR2 YFSETQ.

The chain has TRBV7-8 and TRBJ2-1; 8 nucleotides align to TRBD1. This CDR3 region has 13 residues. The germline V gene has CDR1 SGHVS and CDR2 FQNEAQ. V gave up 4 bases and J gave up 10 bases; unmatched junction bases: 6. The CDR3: CASSSQGASEQFF. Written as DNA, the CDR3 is TGTGCCAGCAGCTCTCAGGGGGCAAGCGAGCAGTTCTTC.

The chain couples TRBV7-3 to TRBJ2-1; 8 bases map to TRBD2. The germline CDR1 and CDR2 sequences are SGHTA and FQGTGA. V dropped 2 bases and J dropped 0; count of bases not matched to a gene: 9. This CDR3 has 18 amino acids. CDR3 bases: TGTGCCAGCAGCTTACATGGTTCCGGGGGGGCCTCCTACAATGAGCAGTTCTTC. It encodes CASSLHGSGGASYNEQFF.

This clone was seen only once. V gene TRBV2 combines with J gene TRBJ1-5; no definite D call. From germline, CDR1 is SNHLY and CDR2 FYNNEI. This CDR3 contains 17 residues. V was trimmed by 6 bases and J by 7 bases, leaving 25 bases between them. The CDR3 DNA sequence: TGTGCCAGCAGCACTTACCCGGGGAAACAGTCAATCCAGCCCCAGCATTTT. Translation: CASSTYPGKQSIQPQHF. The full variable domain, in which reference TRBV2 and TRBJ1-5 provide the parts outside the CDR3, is EPEVTQTPSHQVTQMGQEVILRCVPISNHLYFYWYRQILGQKVEFLVSFYNNEISEKSEIFDDQFSVERPDGSNFTLKIRSTKLEDSAMYFCASSTYPGKQSIQPQHFGDGTRLSIL.

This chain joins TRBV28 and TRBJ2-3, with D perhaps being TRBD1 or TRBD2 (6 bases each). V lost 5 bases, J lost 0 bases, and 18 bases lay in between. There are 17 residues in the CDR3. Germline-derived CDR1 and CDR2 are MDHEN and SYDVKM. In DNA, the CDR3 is TGTGCCAGCAGTCCCGGGGGCCCGACCCTTAGCACAGATACGCAGTATTTT. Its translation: CASSPGGPTLSTDTQYF.

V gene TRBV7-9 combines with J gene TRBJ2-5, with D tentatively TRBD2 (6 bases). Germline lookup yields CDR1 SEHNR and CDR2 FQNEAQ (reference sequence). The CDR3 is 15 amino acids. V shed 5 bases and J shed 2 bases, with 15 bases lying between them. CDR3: CASSIQVRGQETQYF. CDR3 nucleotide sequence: TGTGCCAGCAGCATCCAGGTACGGGGGCAAGAGACCCAGTACTTC.

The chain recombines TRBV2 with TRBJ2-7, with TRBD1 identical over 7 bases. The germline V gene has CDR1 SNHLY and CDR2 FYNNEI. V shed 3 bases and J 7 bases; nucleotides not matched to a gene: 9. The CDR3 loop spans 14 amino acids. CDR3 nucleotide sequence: TGTGCCAGCAGTGACAGACAGGGTAAGGGGGAGCAGTACTTC. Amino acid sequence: CASSDRQGKGEQYF.